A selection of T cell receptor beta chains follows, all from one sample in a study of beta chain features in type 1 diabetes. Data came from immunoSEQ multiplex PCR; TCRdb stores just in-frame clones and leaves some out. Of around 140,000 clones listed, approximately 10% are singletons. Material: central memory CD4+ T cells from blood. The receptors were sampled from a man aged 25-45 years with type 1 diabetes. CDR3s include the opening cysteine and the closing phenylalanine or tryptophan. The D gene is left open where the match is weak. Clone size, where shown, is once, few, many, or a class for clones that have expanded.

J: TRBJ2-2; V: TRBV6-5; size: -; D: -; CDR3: CASSPRDGELFF; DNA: TGTGCCAGCAGCCCTCGAGACGGGGAGCTGTTTTTT
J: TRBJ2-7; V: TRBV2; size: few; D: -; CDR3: CASSPTYEQYF; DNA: TGTGCCAGCAGTCCCACCTACGAGCAGTACTTC
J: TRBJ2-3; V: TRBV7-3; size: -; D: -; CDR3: CASSKGQPTDTQYF; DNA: TGTGCCAGCAGCAAGGGACAACCCACAGATACGCAGTATTTT
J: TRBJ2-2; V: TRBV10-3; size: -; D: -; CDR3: CAIGQPAAGELFF; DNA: TGTGCCATCGGTCAACCTGCGGCCGGGGAGCTGTTTTTT
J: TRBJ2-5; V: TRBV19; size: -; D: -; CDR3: CASSLSREQETQYF; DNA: TGTGCCAGTAGCCTTTCCAGGGAACAAGAGACCCAGTACTTC
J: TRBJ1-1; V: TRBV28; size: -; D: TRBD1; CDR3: CASSQPGGAEAFF; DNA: TGTGCCAGCAGTCAACCAGGGGGCGCTGAAGCTTTCTTT
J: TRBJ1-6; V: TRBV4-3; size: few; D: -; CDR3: CASSQTREAPLHF; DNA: TGCGCCAGCAGCCAAACCAGGGAGGCGCCCCTCCACTTT
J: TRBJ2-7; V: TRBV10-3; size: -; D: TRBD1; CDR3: CATLEPTGVNGEQYF; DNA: TGTGCCACCCTTGAACCGACAGGGGTTAATGGCGAGCAGTACTTC
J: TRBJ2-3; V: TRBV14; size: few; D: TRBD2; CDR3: CASSLSRGGHSTDTQYF; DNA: TGTGCCAGCAGCCTATCACGGGGGGGCCATAGCACAGATACGCAGTATTTT
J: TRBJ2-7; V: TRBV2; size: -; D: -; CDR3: CASSEGTEAYEQYF; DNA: TGTGCCAGCAGTGAAGGGACAGAAGCATACGAGCAGTACTTC
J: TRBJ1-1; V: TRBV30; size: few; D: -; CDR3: CAWKVGPPAGEAFF; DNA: TGTGCCTGGAAGGTCGGGCCCCCGGCGGGTGAAGCTTTCTTT
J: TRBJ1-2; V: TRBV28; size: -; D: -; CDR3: CASSGVDPGGYTF; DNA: TGTGCCAGCAGCGGAGTGGACCCAGGGGGCTACACCTTC
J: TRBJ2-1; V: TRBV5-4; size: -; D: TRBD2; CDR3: CASSAGGLFGNEQFF; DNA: TGTGCCAGCAGCGCGGGGGGCCTGTTCGGTAATGAGCAGTTCTTC
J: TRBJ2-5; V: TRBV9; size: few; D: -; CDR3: CASTETPYQETQYF; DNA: TGTGCCAGCACCGAGACACCGTACCAAGAGACCCAGTACTTC
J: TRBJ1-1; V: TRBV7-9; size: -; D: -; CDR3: CASSLEGDTEAFF; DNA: TGTGCCAGCAGCTTAGAGGGGGACACTGAAGCTTTCTTT
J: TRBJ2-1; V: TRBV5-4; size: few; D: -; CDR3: CASSLGGAGLYNEQFF; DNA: TGTGCCAGCAGCCTAGGGGGGGCGGGCCTCTACAATGAGCAGTTCTTC
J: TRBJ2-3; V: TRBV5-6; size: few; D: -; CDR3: CASPPGSQPTDTQYF; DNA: TGTGCCAGCCCTCCGGGATCGCAACCCACAGATACGCAGTATTTT
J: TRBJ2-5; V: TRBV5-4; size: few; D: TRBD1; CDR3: CASSLQGAPETQYF; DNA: TGTGCCAGCAGCTTACAGGGGGCGCCGGAGACCCAGTACTTC
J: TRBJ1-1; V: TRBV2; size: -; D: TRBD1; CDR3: CASKVDRGTEAFF; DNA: TGTGCCAGCAAGGTTGACAGGGGAACTGAAGCTTTCTTT
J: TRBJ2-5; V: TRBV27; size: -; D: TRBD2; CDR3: CASRATGDYSLRETQYF; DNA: TGTGCCAGCAGGGCTACCGGGGACTACAGCTTAAGGGAGACCCAGTACTTC
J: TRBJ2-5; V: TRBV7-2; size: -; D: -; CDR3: CASSLSGQTQYF; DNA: TGTGCCAGCAGCTTGTCAGGGCAGACCCAGTACTTC
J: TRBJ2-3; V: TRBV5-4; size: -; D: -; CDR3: CASSLDLGSTDTQYF; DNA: TGTGCCAGCAGCTTGGATTTGGGCAGCACAGATACGCAGTATTTT
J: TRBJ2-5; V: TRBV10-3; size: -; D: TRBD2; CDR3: CAISNGGLASTQYF; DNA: TGTGCCATCTCGAATGGAGGACTAGCGTCGACCCAGTACTTC
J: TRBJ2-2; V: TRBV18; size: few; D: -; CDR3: CASSQAGTSNTGELFF; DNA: TGTGCCAGCTCCCAAGCCGGGACTTCGAACACCGGGGAGCTGTTTTTT
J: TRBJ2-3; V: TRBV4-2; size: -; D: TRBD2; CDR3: CASSRQSGGATDTQYF; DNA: TGTGCCAGCAGCCGGCAGAGCGGGGGGGCGACAGATACGCAGTATTTT
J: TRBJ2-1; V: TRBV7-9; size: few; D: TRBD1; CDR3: CASSLTGGYNEQFF; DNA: TGTGCCAGCAGCTTAACAGGGGGCTACAATGAGCAGTTCTTC
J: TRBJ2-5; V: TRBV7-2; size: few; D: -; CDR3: CASSLELAAKTQYF; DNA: TGTGCCAGCAGCTTAGAACTAGCTGCCAAGACCCAGTACTTC
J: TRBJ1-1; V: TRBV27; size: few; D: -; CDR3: CASSLVGLSEAFF; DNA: TGTGCCAGCAGTTTAGTGGGCCTCAGTGAAGCTTTCTTT
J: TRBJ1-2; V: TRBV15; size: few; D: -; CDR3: CATSRDETVFGYTF; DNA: TGTGCCACCAGCAGAGATGAGACAGTCTTTGGCTACACCTTC
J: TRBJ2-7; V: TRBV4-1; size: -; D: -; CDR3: CASSQDPGSDSYEQYF; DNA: TGCGCCAGCAGCCAAGATCCAGGGTCTGACTCCTACGAGCAGTACTTC
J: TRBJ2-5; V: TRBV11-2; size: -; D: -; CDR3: CASSFQGLTKETQYF; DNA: TGTGCCAGCAGCTTCCAAGGACTTACGAAAGAGACCCAGTACTTC
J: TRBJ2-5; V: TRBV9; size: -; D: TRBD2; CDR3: CASSEGPGIGGGQETQYF; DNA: TGTGCCAGCAGCGAGGGACCAGGGATTGGGGGGGGCCAAGAGACCCAGTACTTC
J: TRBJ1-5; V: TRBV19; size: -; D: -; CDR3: CASSTDRGGNQPQHF; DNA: TGTGCCAGTAGTACGGACCGGGGAGGGAATCAGCCCCAGCATTTT
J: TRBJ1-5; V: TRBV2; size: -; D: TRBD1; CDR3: CASNRGYQPQHF; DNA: TGTGCCAGCAACAGGGGGTATCAGCCCCAGCATTTT
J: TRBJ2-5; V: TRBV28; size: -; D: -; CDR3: CASSLAGARETQYF; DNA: TGTGCCAGCAGTTTAGCGGGGGCAAGGGAGACCCAGTACTTC
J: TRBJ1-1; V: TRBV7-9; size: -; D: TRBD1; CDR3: CASSPGDREAFF; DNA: TGTGCCAGCAGTCCTGGGGACAGAGAAGCTTTCTTT